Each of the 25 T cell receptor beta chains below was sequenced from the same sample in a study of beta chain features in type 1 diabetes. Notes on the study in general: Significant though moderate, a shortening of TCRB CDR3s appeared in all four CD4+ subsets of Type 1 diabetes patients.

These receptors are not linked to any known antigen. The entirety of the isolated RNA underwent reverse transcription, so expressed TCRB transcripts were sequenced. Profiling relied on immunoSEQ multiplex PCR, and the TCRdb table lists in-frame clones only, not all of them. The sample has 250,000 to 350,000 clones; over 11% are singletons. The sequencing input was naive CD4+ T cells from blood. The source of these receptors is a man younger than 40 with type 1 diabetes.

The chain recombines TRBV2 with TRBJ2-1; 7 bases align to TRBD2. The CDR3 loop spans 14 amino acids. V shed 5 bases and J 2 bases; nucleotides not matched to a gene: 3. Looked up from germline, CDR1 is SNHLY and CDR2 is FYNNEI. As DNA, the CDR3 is TGTGCCAGCAGTTCAGCGGGAACCTACAATGAGCAGTTCTTC. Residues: CASSSAGTYNEQFF.

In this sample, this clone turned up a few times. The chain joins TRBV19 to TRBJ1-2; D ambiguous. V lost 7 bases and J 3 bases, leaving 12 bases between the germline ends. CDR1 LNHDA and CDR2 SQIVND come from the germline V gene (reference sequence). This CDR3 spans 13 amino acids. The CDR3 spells CASNLGYDYGYTF. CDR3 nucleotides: TGTGCCAGTAATCTAGGTTACGACTATGGCTACACCTTC.

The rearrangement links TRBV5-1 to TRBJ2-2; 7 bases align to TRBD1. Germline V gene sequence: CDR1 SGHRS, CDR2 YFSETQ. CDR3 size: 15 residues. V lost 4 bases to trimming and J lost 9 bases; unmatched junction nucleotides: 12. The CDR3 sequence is CASSGGQAAYRELFF. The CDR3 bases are TGCGCCAGCAGCGGAGGACAGGCGGCGTACCGGGAGCTGTTTTTT.

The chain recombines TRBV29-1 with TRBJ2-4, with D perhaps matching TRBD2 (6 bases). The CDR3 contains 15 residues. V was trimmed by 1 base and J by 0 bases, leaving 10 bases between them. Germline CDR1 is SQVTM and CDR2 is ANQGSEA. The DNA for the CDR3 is TGCAGCGTTGAAGTAGGCGGGATAGCCAAAAACATTCAGTACTTC. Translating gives CSVEVGGIAKNIQYF.

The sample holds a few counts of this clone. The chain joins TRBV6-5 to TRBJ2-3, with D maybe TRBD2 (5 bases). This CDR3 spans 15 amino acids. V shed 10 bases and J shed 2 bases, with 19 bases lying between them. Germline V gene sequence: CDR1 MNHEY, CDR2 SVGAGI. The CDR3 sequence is CATQKRSQFTDTQYF. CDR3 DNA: TGTGCCACTCAGAAGCGGAGCCAGTTCACAGATACGCAGTATTTT.

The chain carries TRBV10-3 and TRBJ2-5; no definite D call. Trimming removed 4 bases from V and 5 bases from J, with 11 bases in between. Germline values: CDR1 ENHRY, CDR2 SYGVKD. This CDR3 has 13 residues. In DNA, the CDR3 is TGTGCCATCAGTGGTGAATTGAGGGAGACCCAGTACTTC. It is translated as CAISGELRETQYF.

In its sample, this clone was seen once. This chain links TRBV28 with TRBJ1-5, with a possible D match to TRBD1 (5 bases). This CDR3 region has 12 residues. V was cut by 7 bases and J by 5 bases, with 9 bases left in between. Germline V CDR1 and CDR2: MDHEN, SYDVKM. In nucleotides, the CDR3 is TGTGCCAGCACAGGGATGGATCAGCCCCAGCATTTT. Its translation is CASTGMDQPQHF.

In DNA, the CDR3 is TGTGCCTGGAGCGATCAGGCAGGGGGACGTCAGCCCCAGCATTTT. Its translation is CAWSDQAGGRQPQHF. The chain links TRBV30 to TRBJ1-5; 7 bases line up with TRBD1. This CDR3 has 15 amino acids. Germline trimming cut 3 bases from V and 6 bases from J; bases unmatched to any gene: 11. The V gene's germline CDR1 is GTSNPN and CDR2 SVGIG (reference sequence).

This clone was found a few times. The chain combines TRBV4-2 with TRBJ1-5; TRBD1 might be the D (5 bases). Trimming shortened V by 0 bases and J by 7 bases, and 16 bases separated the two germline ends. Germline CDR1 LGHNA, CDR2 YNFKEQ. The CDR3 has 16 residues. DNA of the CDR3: TGTGCCAGCAGCCAAGAAGGGGAGGGGTCGGGGCAGCCCCAGCATTTT. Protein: CASSQEGEGSGQPQHF.

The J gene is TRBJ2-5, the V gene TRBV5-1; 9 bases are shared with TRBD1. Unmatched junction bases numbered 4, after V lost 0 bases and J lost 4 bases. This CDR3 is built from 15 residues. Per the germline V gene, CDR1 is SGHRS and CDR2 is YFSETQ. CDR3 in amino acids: CASSLATGGAETQYF. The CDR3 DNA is TGCGCCAGCAGCTTGGCAACAGGGGGCGCAGAGACCCAGTACTTC.

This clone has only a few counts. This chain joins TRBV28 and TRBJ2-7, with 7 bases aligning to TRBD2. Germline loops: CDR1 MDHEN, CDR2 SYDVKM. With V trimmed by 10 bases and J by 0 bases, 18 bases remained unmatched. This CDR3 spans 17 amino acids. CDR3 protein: CATTSASGSLSSYEQYF. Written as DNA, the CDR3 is TGTGCCACCACCTCGGCTAGCGGAAGTCTGAGCTCCTACGAGCAGTACTTC.

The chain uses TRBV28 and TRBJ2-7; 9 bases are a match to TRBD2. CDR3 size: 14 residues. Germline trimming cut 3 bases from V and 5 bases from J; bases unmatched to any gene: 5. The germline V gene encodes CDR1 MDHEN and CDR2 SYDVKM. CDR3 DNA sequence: TGTGCCAGCAGTTTTAGCGGGAGTTTGAACGAGCAGTACTTC. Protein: CASSFSGSLNEQYF.

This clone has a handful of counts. The CDR3 loop reads CASSPRGSGELFF. CDR3 sequence (DNA): TGTGCCAGCAGCCCCCGGGGGAGCGGGGAGCTGTTTTTT. This chain joins TRBV7-2 and TRBJ2-2, with D maybe TRBD2 (6 bases). CDR3 length equals 13 residues. The germline gives CDR1 SGHTA, CDR2 FQGNSA. Trimming pared 5 bases from V and 7 bases from J, leaving 11 bases between.

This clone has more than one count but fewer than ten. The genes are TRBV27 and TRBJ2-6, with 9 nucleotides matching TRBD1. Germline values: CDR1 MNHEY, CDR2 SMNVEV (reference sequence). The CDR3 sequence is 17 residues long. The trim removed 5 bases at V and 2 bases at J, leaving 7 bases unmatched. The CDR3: CASSPRTGVTGANVLTF. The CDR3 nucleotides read TGTGCCAGCAGTCCCAGGACAGGGGTAACTGGGGCCAACGTCCTGACTTTC.

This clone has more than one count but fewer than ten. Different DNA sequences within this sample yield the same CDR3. The CDR3 DNA reads as TGTGCCAGCTCACCAGGGGGGTCCTACGAGCAGTACTTC. Amino acid sequence: CASSPGGSYEQYF. The chain uses TRBV18 and TRBJ2-7, with D tentatively TRBD2 (6 bases). CDR3 length: 13 amino acids. Germline loops: CDR1 KGHSH, CDR2 LQKENI. V lost 2 bases to trimming and J lost 1 base, with 6 bases between them.

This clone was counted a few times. DNA for the CDR3: TGCGCCAGCAGCTTCCTGACAGGGAACACTGAAGCTTTCTTT. Amino acid sequence: CASSFLTGNTEAFF. The V gene is TRBV5-1, the J gene TRBJ1-1; a weak D match, TRBD1 (6 bases). V was clipped by 2 bases and J by 1 base, with 9 bases between them. Germline CDR1 SGHRS, CDR2 YFSETQ. The CDR3 contains 14 residues.

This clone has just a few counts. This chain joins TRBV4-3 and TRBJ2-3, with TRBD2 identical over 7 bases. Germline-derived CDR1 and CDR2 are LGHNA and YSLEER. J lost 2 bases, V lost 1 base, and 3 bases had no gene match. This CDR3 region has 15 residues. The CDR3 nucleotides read TGCGCCAGCAGCCAAGGGGACTACCTCACAGATACGCAGTATTTT. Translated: CASSQGDYLTDTQYF.

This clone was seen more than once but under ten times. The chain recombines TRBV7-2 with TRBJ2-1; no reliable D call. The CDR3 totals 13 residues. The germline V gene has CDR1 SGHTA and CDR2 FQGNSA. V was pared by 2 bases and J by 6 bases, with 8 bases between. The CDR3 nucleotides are TGTGCCAGCAGCTTATACCAGTCCAATGAGCAGTTCTTC. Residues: CASSLYQSNEQFF. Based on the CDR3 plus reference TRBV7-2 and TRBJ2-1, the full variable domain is GAGVSQSPSNKVTEKGKDVELRCDPISGHTALYWYRQSLGQGLEFLIYFQGNSAPDKSGLPSDRFSAERTGGSVSTLTIQRTQQEDSAVYLCASSLYQSNEQFFGPGTRLTVL.

CDR3 sequence: CASSPGQEAVYEQYF. CDR3 DNA: TGTGCCAGCAGCCCCGGACAGGAAGCGGTCTACGAGCAGTACTTC. V gene TRBV6-5 combines with J gene TRBJ2-7, with 7 positions matching TRBD1. The trim removed 6 bases at V and 3 bases at J, leaving 11 bases unmatched. Germline V gene lookup returns CDR1 MNHEY and CDR2 SVGAGI. The CDR3 has 15 amino acids.

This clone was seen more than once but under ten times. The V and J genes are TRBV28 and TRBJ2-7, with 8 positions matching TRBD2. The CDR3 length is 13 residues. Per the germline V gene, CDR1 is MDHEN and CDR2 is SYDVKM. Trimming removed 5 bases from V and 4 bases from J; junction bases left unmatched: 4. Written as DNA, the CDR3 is TGTGCCAGCAGTGGTAGCGGGACATACGAGCAGTACTTC. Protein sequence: CASSGSGTYEQYF.

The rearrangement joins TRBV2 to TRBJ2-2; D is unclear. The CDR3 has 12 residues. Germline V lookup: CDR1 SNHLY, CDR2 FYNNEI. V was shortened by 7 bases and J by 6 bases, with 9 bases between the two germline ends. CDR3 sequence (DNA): TGTGCCAGCAAAGAAGGAGCCGGGGAGCTGTTTTTT. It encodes CASKEGAGELFF. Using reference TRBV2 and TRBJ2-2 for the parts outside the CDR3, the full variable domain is EPEVTQTPSHQVTQMGQEVILRCVPISNHLYFYWYRQILGQKVEFLVSFYNNEISEKSEIFDDQFSVERPDGSNFTLKIRSTKLEDSAMYFCASKEGAGELFFGEGSRLTVL.

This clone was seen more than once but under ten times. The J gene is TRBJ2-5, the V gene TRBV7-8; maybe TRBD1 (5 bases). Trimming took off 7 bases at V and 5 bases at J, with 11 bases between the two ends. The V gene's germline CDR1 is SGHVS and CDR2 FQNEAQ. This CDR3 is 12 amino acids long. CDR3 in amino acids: CASTRVMETQYF. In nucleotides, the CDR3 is TGTGCCAGCACCAGGGTAATGGAGACCCAGTACTTC.

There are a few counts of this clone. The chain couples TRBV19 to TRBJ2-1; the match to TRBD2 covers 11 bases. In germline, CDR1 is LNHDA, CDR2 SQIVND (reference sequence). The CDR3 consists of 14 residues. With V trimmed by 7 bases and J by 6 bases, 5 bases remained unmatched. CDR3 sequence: CASIGLAGGNEQFF. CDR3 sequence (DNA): TGTGCCAGTATAGGACTAGCGGGCGGCAATGAGCAGTTCTTC.

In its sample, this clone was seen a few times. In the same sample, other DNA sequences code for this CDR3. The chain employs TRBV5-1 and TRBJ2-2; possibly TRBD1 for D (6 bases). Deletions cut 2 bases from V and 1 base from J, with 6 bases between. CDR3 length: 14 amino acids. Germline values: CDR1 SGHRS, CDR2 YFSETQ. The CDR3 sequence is CASSLQGNTGELFF. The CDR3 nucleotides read TGCGCCAGCAGCTTACAGGGGAACACCGGGGAGCTGTTTTTT. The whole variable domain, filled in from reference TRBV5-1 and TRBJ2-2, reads KAGVTQTPRYLIKTRGQQVTLSCSPISGHRSVSWYQQTPGQGLQFLFEYFSETQRNKGNFPGRFSGRQFSNSRSEMNVSTLELGDSALYLCASSLQGNTGELFFGEGSRLTVL.

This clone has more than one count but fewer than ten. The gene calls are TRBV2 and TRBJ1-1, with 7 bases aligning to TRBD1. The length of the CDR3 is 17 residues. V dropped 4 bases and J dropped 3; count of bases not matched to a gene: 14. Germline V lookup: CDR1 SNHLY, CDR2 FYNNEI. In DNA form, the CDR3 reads TGTGCCAGCAGTGTATTACAGGGGATTTCGGTCTACACTGAAGCTTTCTTT. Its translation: CASSVLQGISVYTEAFF.